The next 28 T cell receptor beta chains were all read from a single sample in a study of blood T cell repertoires in COVID-19. The assay was immunoSEQ multiplex PCR, and TCRdb's table has in-frame clones only and misses some. The sample holds approximately 85,000 clones, 70% to 90% seen once. Source material: peripheral blood. All receptors derive from a middle-aged man with active or convalescent COVID-19.

This clone was counted once. The chain employs TRBV10-2 and TRBJ1-4; TRBD1 matches 11 bases. Per the germline V gene, CDR1 is WSHSY and CDR2 is SAAADI. This CDR3 comprises 16 residues. The V segment lost 0 bases and the J segment 7 bases; nucleotides outside the gene matches: 4. The CDR3 is CASSESGTGGGEKLFF. The CDR3, as DNA: TGCGCCAGCAGTGAGTCCGGGACAGGGGGAGGTGAAAAACTGTTTTTT.

DNA for the CDR3: TGTGCCAGCAGCTCGGGGAGAGCCGTGCATGAGCAGTTCTTC. It is translated as CASSSGRAVHEQFF. The chain combines TRBV7-2 with TRBJ2-1; the D gene is possibly TRBD2 (5 bases). The ends were cut back, 4 bases at V and 8 bases at J, with 15 bases in the middle. The CDR3 loop spans 14 amino acids. Germline V gene lookup returns CDR1 SGHTA and CDR2 FQGNSA.

The chain carries TRBV18 and TRBJ1-4, with unresolved D. Trimming removed 2 bases from V and 7 bases from J, with 14 bases in between. This CDR3 region has 15 residues. In germline, CDR1 is KGHSH, CDR2 LQKENI. The CDR3 region is CASSPVRGAGEKLFF. The CDR3 DNA follows: TGTGCCAGCTCACCAGTTCGGGGAGCGGGTGAAAAACTGTTTTTT.

This chain links TRBV6-1 with TRBJ2-3, with D perhaps matching TRBD1 (6 bases). This CDR3 spans 16 amino acids. Trimming stripped 4 bases from V and 1 base from J, with 15 bases between. The germline gives CDR1 MNHNS, CDR2 SASEGT. DNA of the CDR3: TGTGCCAGCAGTGGTGTGGGGGCGGAAGGCACAGATACGCAGTATTTT. It is translated as CASSGVGAEGTDTQYF.

The chain employs TRBV7-9 and TRBJ2-3, with D perhaps matching TRBD2 (6 bases). The CDR3 has 15 residues. Looked up from germline, CDR1 is SEHNR and CDR2 is FQNEAQ (reference sequence). V lost 7 bases and J 2 bases, leaving 16 bases between the germline ends. CDR3 region: CASKIVLATTDTQYF. CDR3 in DNA: TGTGCCAGCAAAATCGTACTAGCTACCACAGATACGCAGTATTTT. The full variable domain, rest sourced from reference TRBV7-9 and TRBJ2-3, is DTGVSQNPRHKITKRGQNVTFRCDPISEHNRLYWYRQTLGQGPEFLTYFQNEAQLEKSRLLSDRFSAERPKGSFSTLEIQRTEQGDSAMYLCASKIVLATTDTQYFGPGTRLTVL.

The chain employs TRBV3-1 (or the pseudogene TRBV3-2) and TRBJ2-6; D not resolved. Trimming took off 3 bases at V and 4 bases at J, with 13 bases between the two ends. CDR1 and CDR2 (germline): LGHDT, YNNKEL (reference sequence). The length of the CDR3 is 16 residues. In nucleotides, the CDR3 is TGTGCCAGCAGCCATGATCGGGTGTCGGGGGCCAACGTCCTGACTTTC. It specifies CASSHDRVSGANVLTF.

The chain joins TRBV6-1 to TRBJ2-1; TRBD1 agrees at 7 bases. CDR1 and CDR2 (germline): MNHNS, SASEGT. This CDR3 is built from 12 residues. Trimming removed 7 bases from V and 9 bases from J; junction bases left unmatched: 6. CDR3 residues: CASMQGDVEQFF. The CDR3 region has the DNA TGTGCCAGCATGCAGGGGGACGTTGAGCAGTTCTTC.

V gene TRBV19 combines with J gene TRBJ2-2; a possible D gene is TRBD1 (5 bases). The germline CDR1 and CDR2 sequences are LNHDA and SQIVND (reference sequence). The CDR3 covers 14 residues. V was trimmed by 6 bases and J by 7 bases, leaving 15 bases between them. CDR3 in DNA: TGTGCCAGTAGATCCGGAACAGGTTACGGGGAGCTGTTTTTT. This sequence encodes CASRSGTGYGELFF.

CDR3 nucleotides: TGTGCCAGCAGTTACGTAGCAGGGGTTGATGAAAAACTGTTTTTT. Amino acid sequence: CASSYVAGVDEKLFF. The rearrangement uses TRBV6-5 and TRBJ1-4; tentative D call: TRBD1 (6 bases). The CDR3 has 15 amino acids. CDR1 and CDR2 (germline): MNHEY, SVGAGI. The V and J ends lost 2 bases and 6 bases respectively, with 13 bases between them.

The CDR3 sequence: CATSRDLAGPDTQYF. In DNA, the CDR3 is TGTGCCACTTCCCGAGATCTAGCGGGACCAGATACGCAGTATTTT. The chain couples TRBV10-3 to TRBJ2-3; TRBD2 aligns across 9 bases. V lost 10 bases, J lost 4 bases, and 12 bases stayed unmatched. CDR3 length: 15 residues. The germline V gene encodes CDR1 ENHRY and CDR2 SYGVKD.

The chain couples TRBV19 to TRBJ2-7, with a possible D match to TRBD1 (6 bases). The V and J ends lost 6 bases and 3 bases respectively, with 12 bases between them. This CDR3 spans 13 amino acids. The germline V gene has CDR1 LNHDA and CDR2 SQIVND (reference sequence). CDR3 in DNA: TGTGCCAGTAGCACCGGGACAAACTACGAGCAGTACTTC. This encodes CASSTGTNYEQYF. Full variable domain (missing parts from reference TRBV19 and TRBJ2-7): DGGITQSPKYLFRKEGQNVTLSCEQNLNHDAMYWYRQDPGQGLRLIYYSQIVNDFQKGDIAEGYSVSREKKESFPLTVTSAQKNPTAFYLCASSTGTNYEQYFGPGTRLTVT.

V is TRBV19 and J is TRBJ2-1, with 13 bases that match TRBD2. CDR1 and CDR2 from the germline V gene are LNHDA and SQIVND (reference sequence). The CDR3 is made up of 17 amino acids. With V trimmed by 4 bases and J by 8 bases, 11 bases remained unmatched. CDR3 loop: CASSTLRLAGGRYEQFF. The CDR3 nucleotides read TGTGCCAGTAGTACTCTAAGACTAGCGGGAGGTAGGTATGAGCAGTTCTTC. The full variable domain, in which reference TRBV19 and TRBJ2-1 provide the parts outside the CDR3, is DGGITQSPKYLFRKEGQNVTLSCEQNLNHDAMYWYRQDPGQGLRLIYYSQIVNDFQKGDIAEGYSVSREKKESFPLTVTSAQKNPTAFYLCASSTLRLAGGRYEQFFGPGTRLTVL.

The chain employs TRBV19 and TRBJ2-2, with D possibly matching TRBD1 (5 bases). The ends were cut back, 3 bases at V and 1 base at J, with 9 bases in the middle. The CDR3 is made up of 15 amino acids. Germline assignment: CDR1 LNHDA and CDR2 SQIVND (reference sequence). CDR3 nucleotide sequence: TGTGCCAGTAGTATTGGTCAGGGGAACACCGGGGAGCTGTTTTTT. Translation: CASSIGQGNTGELFF.

The J gene is TRBJ1-5, the V gene TRBV4-3; weak D call: TRBD1 (5 bases). Germline assignment: CDR1 LGHNA and CDR2 YSLEER. This CDR3 has 13 residues. V was pared by 0 bases and J by 7 bases, with 7 bases between. Written as DNA, the CDR3 is TGCGCCAGCAGCCAAGATAAGGGGCAGCCCCAGCATTTT. This encodes CASSQDKGQPQHF.

The chain employs TRBV7-6 and TRBJ1-4; 7 bases agree with TRBD1. The ends lost 5 bases at V and 8 bases at J; junction bases unmatched: 11. The CDR3 covers 15 residues. Germline V gene lookup returns CDR1 SGHVS and CDR2 FNYEAQ. CDR3 sequence: CASSLSTGSREKLFF. DNA of the CDR3: TGTGCCAGCAGCCTTTCGACAGGGAGCCGGGAAAAACTGTTTTTT.

The chain carries TRBV14 and TRBJ2-7, with 8 bases identical to TRBD2. Germline V gene lookup returns CDR1 SGHDN and CDR2 FVKESK. Trimming at V came to 1 base and at J to 6 bases, leaving 11 bases not matched to a gene. This CDR3 has 16 residues. The CDR3 DNA reads as TGTGCCAGCAGCCAAGGTGGGCGCGGGGGGAGAGGCGAGCAGTACTTC. Amino acids: CASSQGGRGGRGEQYF.

The rearrangement joins TRBV27 to TRBJ2-1; D unresolved. CDR3 length: 15 amino acids. From germline, CDR1 is MNHEY and CDR2 SMNVEV (reference sequence). Trimming pared 6 bases from V and 3 bases from J, leaving 15 bases between. As DNA, the CDR3 is TGTGCCAGCAGGGCGGCTTACACATACTACAATGAGCAGTTCTTC. Amino acid sequence: CASRAAYTYYNEQFF.

V and J are TRBV25-1 and TRBJ2-5, with 12 bases matching TRBD2. Germline V gene data show CDR1 as MGHDK and CDR2 as SYGVNS. V dropped 9 bases and J dropped 3; count of bases not matched to a gene: 11. The CDR3 has 16 residues. The CDR3 is CASSLGRLAGEETQYF. CDR3 nucleotide sequence: TGTGCCAGTAGCCTGGGGAGACTAGCGGGAGAAGAGACCCAGTACTTC.

The chain joins TRBV27 to TRBJ2-3, with 9 bases identical to TRBD1. Trimming took 5 bases from V and 8 from J; bases not matched to a gene: 20. Germline values: CDR1 MNHEY, CDR2 SMNVEV (reference sequence). This CDR3 has 18 residues. The CDR3 coding sequence is TGTGCCAGCAGTCATCTTAGGGTTCTCGGGACAGGGTCCGTTACGCAGTATTTT. Translating it yields CASSHLRVLGTGSVTQYF.

The V and J genes are TRBV4-2 and TRBJ2-1; 13 bases agree with TRBD2. V lost 0 bases and J lost 7; bases outside the gene matches: 3. Germline values: CDR1 LGHNA, CDR2 YNFKEQ. This CDR3 spans 16 amino acids. The CDR3 DNA reads as TGTGCCAGCAGCCAAGAACTAGCGGGAGGGTTGAATGAGCAGTTCTTC. The encoded protein is CASSQELAGGLNEQFF.

The chain joins TRBV6-1 to TRBJ1-5, with TRBD1 matching over 8 bases. The CDR3 extends over 17 amino acids. Germline CDR1 reads MNHNS; CDR2 reads SASEGT. J gave up 5 bases and V 1 base, and 10 bases lay outside the gene matches. The CDR3 is CASSEVSSTGADQPQHF. As DNA, the CDR3 is TGTGCCAGCAGTGAAGTTTCATCGACAGGGGCCGATCAGCCCCAGCATTTT.

The chain recombines TRBV4-3 with TRBJ2-5, with TRBD1 as a possible D gene (6 bases). CDR3 length equals 13 residues. Trimming cost V 6 bases and J 3 bases, with 11 bases left between them. Germline assignment: CDR1 LGHNA and CDR2 YSLEER. The CDR3 sequence: CASSLDRKETQYF. CDR3 DNA sequence: TGCGCCAGCAGTCTCGACAGGAAAGAGACCCAGTACTTC.

This clone was recorded once. The chain carries TRBV20-1 and TRBJ2-1, with D perhaps matching TRBD1 (5 bases). CDR3 size: 11 residues. Germline lookup yields CDR1 DFQATT and CDR2 SNEGSKA (reference sequence). V was pared by 8 bases and J by 12 bases, with 17 bases between. The CDR3 coding sequence is TGCAGTACACAGGTACCAGGAAGGCAGTTCTTC. As protein: CSTQVPGRQFF.

The V and J genes are TRBV2 and TRBJ2-2; 8 bases align to TRBD1. From germline, CDR1 is SNHLY and CDR2 FYNNEI. The CDR3 consists of 13 residues. Germline trimming cut 4 bases from V and 5 bases from J; bases unmatched to any gene: 0. The CDR3 loop reads CASSGTGTGELFF. CDR3 nucleotides: TGTGCCAGCAGTGGGACAGGGACCGGGGAGCTGTTTTTT. Supplemented by reference TRBV2 and TRBJ2-2, the full variable domain reads EPEVTQTPSHQVTQMGQEVILRCVPISNHLYFYWYRQILGQKVEFLVSFYNNEISEKSEIFDDQFSVERPDGSNFTLKIRSTKLEDSAMYFCASSGTGTGELFFGEGSRLTVL.

J is TRBJ2-3 and V is TRBV29-1; TRBD2 matches at 10 bases. CDR3 length equals 13 residues. Trimming cost V 7 bases and J 6 bases; bases outside gene matches: 7. Germline V gene lookup returns CDR1 SQVTM and CDR2 ANQGSEA. For the CDR3, the DNA is TGCAGCGCTGAGCGGGAGGGTCAGGATACGCAGTATTTT. It is translated as CSAEREGQDTQYF.

V gene TRBV21-1 combines with J gene TRBJ2-5; TRBD2 is taken as the D call from the table, unchecked against the DNA. TRBV21-1 is deemed a pseudogene. The CDR3 spans 14 residues. The CDR3, as DNA: TGTGCCAGCAGCAAAGGGGTTGAGGCAGAGACCCAGTACTTC. Its protein is CASSKGVEAETQYF.

CDR3 amino acids: CASSYSKEGGISPLHF. As DNA, the CDR3 is TGTGCCAGCAGTTACTCGAAAGAGGGTGGAATTTCACCCCTCCACTTT. The chain links TRBV6-6 to TRBJ1-6; D not resolved. V lost 0 bases to trimming and J lost 9 bases, with 15 bases between them. CDR1 and CDR2 from the germline V gene are MNHNY and SVGAGI (reference sequence). CDR3 length equals 16 residues.

A note on this clone: The same CDR3 also results from other DNA sequences found in this sample. J is TRBJ2-7 and V is TRBV18, with TRBD1 matching 11 bases. This CDR3 region has 15 residues. The V segment lost 3 bases and the J segment 2 bases; nucleotides outside the gene matches: 3. The germline V gene has CDR1 KGHSH and CDR2 LQKENI. The CDR3 coding sequence is TGTGCCAGCTCACCCGGACAGGGGGCGACCTACGAGCAGTACTTC. Translating it yields CASSPGQGATYEQYF.